Following are 16 T cell receptor beta chains from one sample sequenced in a study of blood T cell repertoires in COVID-19. Clones were sequenced by immunoSEQ multiplex PCR, and TCRdb holds only the in-frame ones, with some missing. This table holds some 320,000 clones, approximately 91% found once. The specimen sequenced was PBMCs or T cells enriched from blood (not recorded which). These receptors were collected from a woman aged 25 to 45 who had been exposed to COVID-19.

This clone was counted only a few times. Other DNA sequences in the same sample also yield this CDR3. The chain employs TRBV7-9 and TRBJ1-2; 9 bases agree with TRBD1. V shed 5 bases, J shed 5 bases, and the junction held 3 bases outside the gene matches. The CDR3 totals 13 residues. Per the germline V gene, CDR1 is SEHNR and CDR2 is FQNEAQ (reference sequence). The CDR3 coding sequence is TGTGCCAGCAGCCGGACAGGGGCGTATGGCTACACCTTC. It codes for CASSRTGAYGYTF. The full variable domain, rest sourced from reference TRBV7-9 and TRBJ1-2, is DTGVSQNPRHKITKRGQNVTFRCDPISEHNRLYWYRQTLGQGPEFLTYFQNEAQLEKSRLLSDRFSAERPKGSFSTLEIQRTEQGDSAMYLCASSRTGAYGYTFGSGTRLTVV.

This chain joins TRBV2 and TRBJ1-1, with TRBD1 matching 10 bases. The CDR3 is 17 amino acids. With V trimmed by 5 bases and J by 0 bases, 9 bases remained unmatched. The germline V gene has CDR1 SNHLY and CDR2 FYNNEI. CDR3 residues: CASSKRRDRGMNTEAFF. CDR3 in DNA: TGTGCCAGCAGTAAACGTCGGGACAGGGGAATGAACACTGAAGCTTTCTTT.

The V and J genes are TRBV6-5 and TRBJ1-2; D unclear. The CDR3 totals 15 residues. The germline gives CDR1 MNHEY, CDR2 SVGAGI. Trimming left V 5 bases short and J 5 bases short, with 18 bases between. CDR3: CASSRLTREGYGYTF. The CDR3 DNA reads TGTGCCAGCAGTCGTTTAACACGGGAAGGATATGGCTACACCTTC.

The chain carries TRBV7-9 and TRBJ1-4, with TRBD1 identical over 7 bases. CDR1 and CDR2 (germline): SEHNR, FQNEAQ (reference sequence). J lost 8 bases, V lost 3 bases, and 15 bases had no gene match. This CDR3 has 17 residues. The CDR3 coding sequence is TGTGCCAGCAGCTTTAACAGGGGTGCCTTATCGTGGGAAAAACTGTTTTTT. It yields the protein CASSFNRGALSWEKLFF.

This clone has more than one count but fewer than ten. V and J are TRBV5-5 and TRBJ1-6; D is ambiguous. This CDR3 has 14 amino acids. Germline loops: CDR1 SGHKS, CDR2 YYEKEE (reference sequence). The V and J ends lost 4 bases and 10 bases respectively, with 15 bases between them. The CDR3 nucleotides are TGTGCCAGCAGCCCCGAGGCGGAGTGGTCACCCCTCCACTTT. Residues: CASSPEAEWSPLHF.

The rearrangement links TRBV18 to TRBJ2-1, with 12 positions matching TRBD2. The CDR3 has 14 residues. Unmatched junction bases numbered 8, after V lost 8 bases and J lost 9 bases. Germline CDR1 and CDR2: KGHSH and LQKENI. In nucleotides, the CDR3 is TGTGCCAGCGCACTAGCGGGGGGTAGTTTTGAGCAGTTCTTC. Its protein product is CASALAGGSFEQFF.

The rearrangement uses TRBV12-3 or TRBV12-4 and TRBJ1-2; D might be TRBD1 (6 bases). This CDR3 spans 13 amino acids. V lost 3 bases and J lost 3, with 8 bases in between. CDR3 coding DNA: TGTGCCAGCAGTTTCGGGACACACTATGGCTACACCTTC. Amino acids: CASSFGTHYGYTF.

The chain has TRBV7-9 and TRBJ1-1; 9 nucleotides align to TRBD1. V shed 5 bases, J shed 1 base, and the junction held 8 bases outside the gene matches. CDR3 length: 16 residues. The germline gives CDR1 SEHNR, CDR2 FQNEAQ (reference sequence). CDR3 sequence: CASSRGTGFQNTEAFF. CDR3 nucleotide sequence: TGTGCCAGCAGCCGCGGGACAGGGTTTCAGAACACTGAAGCTTTCTTT.

The V call is TRBV7-9, the J call TRBJ2-7; D gene unclear. Germline loops: CDR1 SEHNR, CDR2 FQNEAQ (reference sequence). The length of the CDR3 is 15 residues. V dropped 2 bases and J dropped 3 bases, with 14 bases sitting between them. In DNA, the CDR3 is TGTGCCAGCAGCTTAATGGGCCAGCCGGACTACGAGCAGTACTTC. Translation: CASSLMGQPDYEQYF.

On this clone itself: Compared with germline, one end of the junction differs, possibly owing to a read error. CDR3 sequence (DNA): TGTGCCAGCAGACAAGGGGGGGAAGGTCAGCCCCAGCATTTT. It yields the protein CASRQGGEGQPQHF. The V and J genes are TRBV3-1 (or the pseudogene TRBV3-2) and TRBJ1-5, with D perhaps TRBD1 (6 bases). Germline V gene sequence: CDR1 LGHDT, CDR2 YNNKEL (reference sequence). The CDR3 consists of 14 residues.

V gene TRBV5-6 combines with J gene TRBJ1-5, with D perhaps matching TRBD1 (6 bases). Germline lookup yields CDR1 SGHDT and CDR2 YYEEEE. This CDR3 spans 16 amino acids. V lost 4 bases to trimming and J lost 5 bases, with 19 bases between them. Written as DNA, the CDR3 is TGTGCCAGCAGCCAATTTGTCCGTGGGGGCGATCAGCCCCAGCATTTT. Encoded protein: CASSQFVRGGDQPQHF.

J is TRBJ2-1 and V is TRBV5-1; TRBD2 matches at 11 bases. CDR3 length: 15 residues. Germline values: CDR1 SGHRS, CDR2 YFSETQ. V dropped 4 bases and J dropped 4; count of bases not matched to a gene: 4. The CDR3: CASSMTSGDYNEQFF. The CDR3, as DNA: TGCGCCAGCAGCATGACTAGCGGGGATTACAATGAGCAGTTCTTC. Based on the CDR3 plus reference TRBV5-1 and TRBJ2-1, the full variable domain is KAGVTQTPRYLIKTRGQQVTLSCSPISGHRSVSWYQQTPGQGLQFLFEYFSETQRNKGNFPGRFSGRQFSNSRSEMNVSTLELGDSALYLCASSMTSGDYNEQFFGPGTRLTVL.

The V gene is TRBV9, the J gene TRBJ2-1, with TRBD2 identical over 9 bases. CDR3 length: 16 residues. Germline V gene data show CDR1 as SGDLS and CDR2 as YYNGEE. The ends lost 3 bases at V and 0 bases at J; junction bases unmatched: 4. The CDR3 reads CASSAQAGGSYNEQFF. CDR3 sequence (DNA): TGTGCCAGCAGCGCCCAAGCGGGGGGCTCCTACAATGAGCAGTTCTTC.

This chain links TRBV12-2 with TRBJ1-2. TRBV12-2 corresponds to a pseudogene. This CDR3 contains 14 residues. This CDR3 is CASRLAHFRRGYTF. The CDR3 nucleotides read TGTGCAAGTCGCTTAGCGCATTTCCGCCGGGGCTACACCTTC.

This clone was found once. The chain recombines TRBV4-3 with TRBJ1-5; possible D gene TRBD1, 6 bases. The germline V gene encodes CDR1 LGHNA and CDR2 YSLEER. The CDR3 totals 14 residues. With 2 bases removed from V and 6 bases from J, the gap between germline ends came to 11 bases. DNA for the CDR3: TGCGCCAGCAGCCAAAAAGGGGGTAGTCAGCCCCAGCATTTT. Protein: CASSQKGGSQPQHF.

The genes are TRBV3-1 (or the pseudogene TRBV3-2) and TRBJ1-1; D is undetermined. Per the germline V gene, CDR1 is LGHDT and CDR2 is YNNKEL (reference sequence). V lost 0 bases, J lost 1 base, and 18 bases lay in between. The CDR3 loop spans 18 amino acids. For the CDR3, the DNA is TGTGCCAGCAGCCAAGAGCTTTGGGCGAGGGATGGGAACACTGAAGCTTTCTTT. Its translation is CASSQELWARDGNTEAFF.